The 8 T cell receptor beta chains below come from one sample, sequenced in a study of spatial heterogeneity in lung cancer. Noted time point: sample taken at primary tumor resection. Sequencing covered unsorted whole RNA taken from tumor, nontumor lung or frozen PBMC. From the 5' RACE reads, TCRdb called clonotypes with MiXCR, one entry per CDR3 protein. The sample shows roughly 50,000 distinct CDR3 sequences, 7.5% to 8% of them seen only once. Here the sequenced sample was PBMCs, taken at surgery. These receptors were collected from a female donor with early-stage non-small cell lung cancer.

The chain employs TRBV6-2 or TRBV6-3 and TRBJ2-3; D is ambiguous. Between the trimmed V and J ends, which lost 6 bases and 3 bases, there was a span of 16 bases. The CDR3 is 15 amino acids. The germline CDR1 and CDR2 sequences are MNHEY and SVGEGT. Here the CDR3 reads CASSPTPPSTDTQYF. The CDR3 DNA reads TGTGCCAGCAGCCCGACACCACCTTCAACAGATACGCAGTATTTT.

Note on this clonotype: Without the conserved terminal phenylalanine or tryptophan, this CDR3 likely stems from a read error. CDR3 loop: CASSVAGFDSPLHS. CDR3 bases: TGTGCCAGCAGCGTAGCGGGTTTTGATTCACCCCTCCACTCT. The chain links TRBV9 to TRBJ1-6; no definite D call. CDR1 and CDR2 from the germline V gene are SGDLS and YYNGEE. This CDR3 has 14 amino acids. V shed 0 bases and J shed 8 bases, with 9 bases lying between them.

This clonotype was picked up a small number of times. This sequence joins TRBV29-1 and TRBJ2-6, with D perhaps TRBD2 (5 bases). V lost 5 bases to trimming and J lost 0 bases, with 14 bases between them. Germline loops: CDR1 SQVTM, CDR2 ANQGSEA. The CDR3 has 16 amino acids. This chain's CDR3 is CSVTDPDFSGANVLTF. CDR3 coding DNA: TGCAGCGTTACGGACCCGGACTTCTCTGGGGCCAACGTCCTGACTTTC.

This clonotype showed up many times. The gene calls are TRBV6-5 and TRBJ2-1; the match to TRBD1 covers 9 bases. J was trimmed by 6 bases and V by 0 bases; bases with no gene match: 9. Germline V gene sequence: CDR1 MNHEY, CDR2 SVGAGI. There are 17 residues in the CDR3. The CDR3 DNA follows: TGTGCCAGCAGTTACTCGATACCCGGGACAGGGAGCAATGAGCAGTTCTTC. It encodes CASSYSIPGTGSNEQFF.

A few counts support this clonotype. This chain links TRBV6-5 with TRBJ2-3; TRBD1 is a possible D gene (5 bases). The CDR3 is 14 residues long. CDR1 and CDR2 (germline): MNHEY, SVGAGI. The V gene lost 2 bases and the J gene lost 4 bases, with 10 bases spanning the gap. The DNA for the CDR3 is TGTGCCAGCAGTTACACAGGTACCGCAGATACGCAGTATTTT. Its translation is CASSYTGTADTQYF.

Ten or more counts support this clonotype. The chain links TRBV9 to TRBJ1-4; D unresolved. CDR1 is SGDLS, CDR2 YYNGEE, per germline. The germline V and J ends were trimmed by 4 bases and 0 bases, with 10 bases remaining between them. The CDR3 is 15 amino acids. This chain's CDR3 is CASSRGSATNEKLFF. Written as DNA, the CDR3 is TGTGCCAGCAGCCGAGGAAGCGCAACTAATGAAAAACTGTTTTTT. Looking up the rest from reference TRBV9 and TRBJ1-4 gives the full variable domain: DSGVTQTPKHLITATGQRVTLRCSPRSGDLSVYWYQQSLDQGLQFLIQYYNGEERAKGNILERFSAQQFPDLHSELNLSSLELGDSALYFCASSRGSATNEKLFFGSGTQLSVL.

The gene calls are TRBV9 and TRBJ2-7; the D is unclear. Germline CDR1 and CDR2: SGDLS and YYNGEE. CDR3 length: 14 amino acids. Deletions cut 7 bases from V and 6 bases from J, with 20 bases between. CDR3 protein: CASSNTWGKSEQYF. The CDR3 DNA reads as TGTGCCAGCTCCAACACGTGGGGAAAGTCCGAGCAGTACTTC.

This clonotype has only a few counts. The gene calls are TRBV30 and TRBJ2-7; D is possibly TRBD1 (6 bases). V was cut by 4 bases and J by 2 bases, with 9 bases left in between. This CDR3 region has 12 residues. Germline CDR1 reads GTSNPN; CDR2 reads SVGIG (reference sequence). DNA of the CDR3: TGTGCCTGGAACAGGGTCCCCTACGAGCAGTACTTC. Translating it yields CAWNRVPYEQYF. The complete variable domain, with remaining parts taken from reference TRBV30 and TRBJ2-7, reads SQTIHQWPATLVQPVGSPLSLECTVEGTSNPNLYWYRQAAGRGLQLLFYSVGIGQISSEVPQNLSASRPQDRQFILSSKKLLLSDSGFYLCAWNRVPYEQYFGPGTRLTVT.